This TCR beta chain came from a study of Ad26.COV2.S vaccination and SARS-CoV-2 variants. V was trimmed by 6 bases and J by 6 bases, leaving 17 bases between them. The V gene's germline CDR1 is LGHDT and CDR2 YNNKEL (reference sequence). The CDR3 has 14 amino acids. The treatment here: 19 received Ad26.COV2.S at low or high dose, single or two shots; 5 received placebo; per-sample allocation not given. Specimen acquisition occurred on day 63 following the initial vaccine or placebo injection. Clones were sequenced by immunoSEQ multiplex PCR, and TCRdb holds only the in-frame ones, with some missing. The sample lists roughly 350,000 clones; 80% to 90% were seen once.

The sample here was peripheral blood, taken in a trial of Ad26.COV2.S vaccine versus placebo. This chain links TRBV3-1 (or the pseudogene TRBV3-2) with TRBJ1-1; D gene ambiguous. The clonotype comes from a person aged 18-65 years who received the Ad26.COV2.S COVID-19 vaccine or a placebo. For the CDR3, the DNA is TGTGCCAGCAGTAAGAAGCACGTAAGCGCTGAAGCTTTCTTT. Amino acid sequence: CASSKKHVSAEAFF.